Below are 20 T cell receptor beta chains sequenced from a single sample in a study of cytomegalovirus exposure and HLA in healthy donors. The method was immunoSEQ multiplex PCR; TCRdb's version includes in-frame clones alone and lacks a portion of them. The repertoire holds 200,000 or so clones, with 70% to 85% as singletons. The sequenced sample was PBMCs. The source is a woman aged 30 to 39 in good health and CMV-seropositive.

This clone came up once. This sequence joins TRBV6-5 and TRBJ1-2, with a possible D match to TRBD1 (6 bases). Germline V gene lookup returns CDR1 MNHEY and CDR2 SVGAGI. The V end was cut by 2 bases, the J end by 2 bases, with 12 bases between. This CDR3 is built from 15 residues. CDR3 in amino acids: CASSYTRTANYGYTF. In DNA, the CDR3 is TGTGCCAGCAGTTACACGCGGACAGCAAACTATGGCTACACCTTC.

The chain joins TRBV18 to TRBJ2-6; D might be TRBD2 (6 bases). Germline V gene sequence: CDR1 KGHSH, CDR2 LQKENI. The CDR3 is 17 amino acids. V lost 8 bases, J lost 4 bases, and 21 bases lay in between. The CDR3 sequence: CASTGWGDLEGANVLTF. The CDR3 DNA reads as TGTGCCAGCACAGGCTGGGGGGATCTAGAAGGGGCCAACGTCCTGACTTTC.

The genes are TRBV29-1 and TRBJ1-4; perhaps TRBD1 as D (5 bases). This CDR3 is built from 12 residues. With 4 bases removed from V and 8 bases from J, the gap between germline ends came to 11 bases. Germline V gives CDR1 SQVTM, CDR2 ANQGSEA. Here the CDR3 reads CSVVSTDEKLFF. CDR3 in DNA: TGCAGCGTTGTGTCGACAGACGAAAAACTGTTTTTT. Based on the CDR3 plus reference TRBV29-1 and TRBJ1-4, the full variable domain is SAVISQKPSRDICQRGTSLTIQCQVDSQVTMMFWYRQQPGQSLTLIATANQGSEATYESGFVIDKFPISRPNLTFSTLTVSNMSPEDSSIYLCSVVSTDEKLFFGSGTQLSVL.

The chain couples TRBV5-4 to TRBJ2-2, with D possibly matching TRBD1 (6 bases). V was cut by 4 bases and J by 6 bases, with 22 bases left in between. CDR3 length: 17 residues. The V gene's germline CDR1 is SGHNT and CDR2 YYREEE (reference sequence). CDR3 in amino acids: CASSPLRGGRGPGELFF. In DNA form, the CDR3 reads TGTGCCAGCAGCCCACTACGAGGGGGACGCGGTCCCGGGGAGCTGTTTTTT.

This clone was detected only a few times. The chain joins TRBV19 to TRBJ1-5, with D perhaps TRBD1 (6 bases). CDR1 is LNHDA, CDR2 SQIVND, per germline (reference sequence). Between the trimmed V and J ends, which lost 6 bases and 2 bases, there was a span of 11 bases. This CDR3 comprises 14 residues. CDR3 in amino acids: CASRTRGGNQPQHF. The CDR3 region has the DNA TGTGCCAGTAGGACCAGGGGCGGCAATCAGCCCCAGCATTTT. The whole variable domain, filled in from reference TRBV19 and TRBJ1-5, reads DGGITQSPKYLFRKEGQNVTLSCEQNLNHDAMYWYRQDPGQGLRLIYYSQIVNDFQKGDIAEGYSVSREKKESFPLTVTSAQKNPTAFYLCASRTRGGNQPQHFGDGTRLSIL.

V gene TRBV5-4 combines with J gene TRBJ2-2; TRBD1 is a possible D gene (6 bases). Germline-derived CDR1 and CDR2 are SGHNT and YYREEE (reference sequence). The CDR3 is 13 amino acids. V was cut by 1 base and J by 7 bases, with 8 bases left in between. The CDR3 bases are TGTGCCAGCAGCTTGACAGGGCGCGGGGAGCTGTTTTTT. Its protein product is CASSLTGRGELFF.

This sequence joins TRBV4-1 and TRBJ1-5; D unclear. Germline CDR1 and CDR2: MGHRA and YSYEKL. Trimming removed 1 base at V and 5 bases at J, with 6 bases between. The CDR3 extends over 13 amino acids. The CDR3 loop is CASSQVEDQPQHF. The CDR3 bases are TGCGCCAGCAGCCAAGTTGAGGATCAGCCCCAGCATTTT.

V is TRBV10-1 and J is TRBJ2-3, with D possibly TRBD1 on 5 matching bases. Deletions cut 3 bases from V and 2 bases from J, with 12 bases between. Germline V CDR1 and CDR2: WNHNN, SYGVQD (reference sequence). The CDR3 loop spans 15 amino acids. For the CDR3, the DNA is TGCGCCAGCAGTGACACACAGGAGTTCACAGATACGCAGTATTTT. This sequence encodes CASSDTQEFTDTQYF.

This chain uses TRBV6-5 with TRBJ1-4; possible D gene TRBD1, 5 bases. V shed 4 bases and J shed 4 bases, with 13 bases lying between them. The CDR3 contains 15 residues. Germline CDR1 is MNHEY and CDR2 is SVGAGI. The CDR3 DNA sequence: TGTGCCAGCAGTTCCGGCGACAGTATTAATGAAAAACTGTTTTTT. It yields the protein CASSSGDSINEKLFF.

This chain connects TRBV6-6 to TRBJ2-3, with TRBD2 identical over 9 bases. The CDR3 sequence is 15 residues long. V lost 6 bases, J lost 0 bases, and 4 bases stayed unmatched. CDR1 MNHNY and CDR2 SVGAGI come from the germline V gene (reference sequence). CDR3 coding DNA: TGTGCCAGCAGGGGACTAGCAGCTAGCACAGATACGCAGTATTTT. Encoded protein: CASRGLAASTDTQYF.

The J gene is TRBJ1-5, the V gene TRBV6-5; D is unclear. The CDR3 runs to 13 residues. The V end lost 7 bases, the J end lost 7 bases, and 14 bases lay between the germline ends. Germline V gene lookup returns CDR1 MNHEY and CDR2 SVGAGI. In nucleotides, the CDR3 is TGTGCCAGCACCCCGCCAGGTGGGCAGCCCCAGCATTTT. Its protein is CASTPPGGQPQHF.

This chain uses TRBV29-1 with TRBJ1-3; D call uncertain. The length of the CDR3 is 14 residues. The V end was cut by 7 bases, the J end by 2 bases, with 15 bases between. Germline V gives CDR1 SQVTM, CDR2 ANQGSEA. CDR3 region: CSAKPIAAGNTIYF. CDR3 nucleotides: TGCAGCGCAAAACCCATAGCCGCTGGAAACACCATATATTTT.

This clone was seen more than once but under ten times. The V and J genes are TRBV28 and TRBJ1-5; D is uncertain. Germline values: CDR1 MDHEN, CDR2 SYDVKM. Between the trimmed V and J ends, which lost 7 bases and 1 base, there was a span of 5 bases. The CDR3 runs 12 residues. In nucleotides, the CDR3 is TGTGCCAGCACCCCGAGCAATCAGCCCCAGCATTTT. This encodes CASTPSNQPQHF.

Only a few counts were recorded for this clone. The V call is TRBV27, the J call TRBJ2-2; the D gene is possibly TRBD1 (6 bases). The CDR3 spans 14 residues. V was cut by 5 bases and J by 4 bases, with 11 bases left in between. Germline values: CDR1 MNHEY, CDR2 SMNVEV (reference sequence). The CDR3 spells CASSLEQGTGELFF. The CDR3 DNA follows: TGTGCCAGCAGTCTTGAACAGGGCACCGGGGAGCTGTTTTTT.

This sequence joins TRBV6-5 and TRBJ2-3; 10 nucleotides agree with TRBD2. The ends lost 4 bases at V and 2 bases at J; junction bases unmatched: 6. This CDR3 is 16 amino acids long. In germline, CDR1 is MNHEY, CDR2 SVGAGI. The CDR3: CASSSSGSAITDTQYF. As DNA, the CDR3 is TGTGCCAGCAGTTCTAGCGGGAGTGCCATCACAGATACGCAGTATTTT.

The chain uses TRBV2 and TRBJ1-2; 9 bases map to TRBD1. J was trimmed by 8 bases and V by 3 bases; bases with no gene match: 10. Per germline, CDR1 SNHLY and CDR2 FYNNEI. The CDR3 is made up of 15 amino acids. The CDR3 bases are TGTGCCAGCAGTGACCACAGGGGGCGCCCAGACGGCTACACCTTC. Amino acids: CASSDHRGRPDGYTF. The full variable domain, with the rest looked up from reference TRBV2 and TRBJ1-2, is EPEVTQTPSHQVTQMGQEVILRCVPISNHLYFYWYRQILGQKVEFLVSFYNNEISEKSEIFDDQFSVERPDGSNFTLKIRSTKLEDSAMYFCASSDHRGRPDGYTFGSGTRLTVV.

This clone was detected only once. The CDR3 DNA sequence: TGTGCCAGCAGCCATGGACTAGCGGTGGGCACAGATACGCAGTATTTT. As protein: CASSHGLAVGTDTQYF. The chain combines TRBV5-4 with TRBJ2-3; the match to TRBD2 covers 10 bases. Trimming took 4 bases from V and 1 from J; bases not matched to a gene: 6. CDR1 and CDR2 from the germline V gene are SGHNT and YYREEE (reference sequence). This CDR3 contains 16 residues.

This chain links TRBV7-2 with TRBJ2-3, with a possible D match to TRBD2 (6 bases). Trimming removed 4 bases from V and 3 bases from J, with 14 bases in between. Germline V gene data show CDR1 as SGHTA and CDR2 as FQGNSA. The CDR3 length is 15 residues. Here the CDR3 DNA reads TGTGCCAGCAGCTCTCGGGAGCGGAGAACAGATACGCAGTATTTT. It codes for CASSSRERRTDTQYF.

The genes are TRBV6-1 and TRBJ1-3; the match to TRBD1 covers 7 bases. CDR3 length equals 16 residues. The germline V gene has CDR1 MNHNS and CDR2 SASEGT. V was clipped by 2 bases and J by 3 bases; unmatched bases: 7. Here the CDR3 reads CASSETLTGVGNTIYF. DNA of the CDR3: TGTGCCAGCAGTGAAACCCTAACAGGGGTTGGAAACACCATATATTTT.

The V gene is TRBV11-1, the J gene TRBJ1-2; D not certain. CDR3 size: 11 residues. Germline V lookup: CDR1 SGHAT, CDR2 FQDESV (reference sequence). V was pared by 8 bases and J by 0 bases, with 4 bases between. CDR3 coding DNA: TGTGCCAGCTCGGCTAACTATGGCTACACCTTC. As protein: CASSANYGYTF.